The sequence of this T cell receptor (beta chain) was determined in a study of T cell responses to AZD1222 COVID-19 vaccine. At the level of the study: Analyses pooled second doses at about 4 or about 12 weeks. Study conclusions and caveats: Recipients of AZD1222 seropositive at baseline numbered only 5 or 6.

CDR1 KGHSH and CDR2 LQKENI come from the germline V gene. The CDR3 has 16 residues. V was trimmed by 0 bases and J by 2 bases, leaving 12 bases between them. For this clone: Its antigen is as yet unknown.

Method: immunoSEQ multiplex PCR; TCRdb's copy keeps in-frame clones and lacks some. Among 80,000 or so clones listed, roughly nine tenths were seen once. The sequence was obtained from an adult in good health. This specimen consisted of peripheral blood, obtained on day 0 of AZD1222 vaccination. V usage is TRBV18 and J usage is TRBJ2-3, with D hard to call. CDR3 in amino acids: CASSPPGVLITDTQYF. In DNA form, the CDR3 reads TGTGCCAGCTCACCACCAGGAGTTCTGATCACAGATACGCAGTATTTT.